This TCR beta chain comes out of a study of cytotoxic CD8 clonotypes in ibrutinib-treated CLL. Note on this clone: No antigen is known for it.

Profiling relied on immunoSEQ multiplex PCR, and the TCRdb table lists in-frame clones only, not all of them. Here the sample spans almost 85,000 clones, 70% to 90% being singletons. Overall study results and limits: Measured clonality at baseline was greater than in age-matched healthy donors and tracked with circulating CD8+ T-cell counts. Public clonotypes were seen rarely and were contracted or stable on treatment. Increased clonality at ibrutinib response gave way to a return toward baseline at progression.

The CDR3 is 16 residues long. In germline, CDR1 is SNHLY, CDR2 FYNNEI. V lost 5 bases, J lost 6 bases, and 8 bases stayed unmatched. The input for sequencing was PBMCs, taken before ibrutinib treatment. The receptor's source is a human donor with chronic lymphocytic leukemia. This chain connects TRBV2 to TRBJ2-2; 11 nucleotides match TRBD1. This chain's CDR3 is CASSLQGQGASGELFF. The DNA for the CDR3 is TGTGCCAGCAGTCTACAAGGACAGGGGGCCTCCGGGGAGCTGTTTTTT.